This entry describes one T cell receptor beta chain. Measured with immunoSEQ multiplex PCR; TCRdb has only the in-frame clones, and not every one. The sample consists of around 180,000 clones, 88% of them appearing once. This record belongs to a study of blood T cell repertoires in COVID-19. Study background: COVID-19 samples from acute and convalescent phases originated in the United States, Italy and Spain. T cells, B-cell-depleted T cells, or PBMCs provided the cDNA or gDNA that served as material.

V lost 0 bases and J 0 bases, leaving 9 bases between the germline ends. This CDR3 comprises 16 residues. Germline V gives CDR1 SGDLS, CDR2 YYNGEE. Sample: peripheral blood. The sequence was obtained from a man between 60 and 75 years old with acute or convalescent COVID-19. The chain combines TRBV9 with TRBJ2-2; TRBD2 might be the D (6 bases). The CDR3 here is CASSVVSGANTGELFF. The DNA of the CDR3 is TGTGCCAGCAGCGTAGTGTCGGGAGCGAACACCGGGGAGCTGTTTTTT.